These 16 T cell receptor beta chains came from one sample sequenced in a study of blood T cell repertoires in COVID-19. Libraries were prepared by immunoSEQ multiplex PCR; TCRdb keeps only in-frame clonotypes and omits some of them. The sample shows a few hundred thousand clones, around 90% of them seen only once. The sample consisted of PBMCs or T cells enriched from blood (not recorded which). These TCRs come from a man aged 18 to 29 who had recovered from COVID-19.

CDR3 nucleotide sequence: TGTGCCAGCAGCTTAGTGGACAGTCCCAACAATGAGCAGTTCTTC. This translates into CASSLVDSPNNEQFF. This chain uses TRBV7-6 with TRBJ2-1; a possible D gene is TRBD1 (6 bases). The CDR3 runs 15 residues. Looked up from germline, CDR1 is SGHVS and CDR2 is FNYEAQ. Trimming took off 1 base at V and 5 bases at J, with 12 bases between the two ends.

The J gene is TRBJ2-1, the V gene TRBV27; 7 nucleotides match TRBD2. The germline CDR1 and CDR2 sequences are MNHEY and SMNVEV (reference sequence). The J segment lost 5 bases and the V segment lost 3 bases, leaving 31 bases of the junction unmatched. This CDR3 comprises 23 residues. This chain's CDR3 is CASSFFVMSSGITSRGVHNEQFF. For the CDR3, the DNA is TGTGCCAGCAGTTTTTTTGTTATGTCCTCCGGGATCACTTCTCGGGGGGTCCACAATGAGCAGTTCTTC.

The chain links TRBV5-1 to TRBJ1-1; 8 bases match TRBD1. Germline V gene lookup returns CDR1 SGHRS and CDR2 YFSETQ. The ends lost 0 bases at V and 1 base at J; junction bases unmatched: 8. This CDR3 spans 17 amino acids. The CDR3 reads CASSLDRGRSWNTEAFF. CDR3 DNA sequence: TGCGCCAGCAGCTTGGACAGGGGGAGGTCGTGGAACACTGAAGCTTTCTTT. Drawing the rest from reference TRBV5-1 and TRBJ1-1, the complete variable domain is KAGVTQTPRYLIKTRGQQVTLSCSPISGHRSVSWYQQTPGQGLQFLFEYFSETQRNKGNFPGRFSGRQFSNSRSEMNVSTLELGDSALYLCASSLDRGRSWNTEAFFGQGTRLTVV.

This chain connects TRBV4-2 to TRBJ1-6, with a weak D call TRBD1 (5 bases). V dropped 3 bases and J dropped 8 bases, with 8 bases sitting between them. The CDR3 has 13 residues. Per germline, CDR1 LGHNA and CDR2 YNFKEQ. The CDR3 DNA reads TGTGCCAGCAGCCAGGGGGGGGATTCACCCCTCCACTTT. This codes for CASSQGGDSPLHF.

The chain recombines TRBV7-9 with TRBJ1-1; 10 nucleotides line up with TRBD1. The germline gives CDR1 SEHNR, CDR2 FQNEAQ (reference sequence). Losses at the gene ends were 1 base for V and 4 bases for J; bases not matched to a gene: 15. This CDR3 has 19 residues. The CDR3 region has the DNA TGTGCCAGCAGCTTAGTGACAGGGGGCGGAAGAAAGTGGCGCACTGAAGCTTTCTTT. Encoded protein: CASSLVTGGGRKWRTEAFF.

J is TRBJ2-7 and V is TRBV18; 8 bases align to TRBD1. Trimming removed 5 bases from V and 1 base from J; junction bases left unmatched: 1. This CDR3 comprises 13 residues. From germline, CDR1 is KGHSH and CDR2 LQKENI. CDR3 DNA: TGTGCCAGCTCAAGACAGGGGTCCTACGAGCAGTACTTC. It codes for CASSRQGSYEQYF.

The V call is TRBV6-5, the J call TRBJ2-2, with TRBD2 matching 7 bases. Germline V lookup: CDR1 MNHEY, CDR2 SVGAGI. The CDR3 runs to 16 residues. Trimming removed 4 bases from V and 7 bases from J; junction bases left unmatched: 12. CDR3 DNA: TGTGCCAGCAGTTTTTCCCCGGGACTATCTGTCGGGGAGCTGTTTTTT. Its protein product is CASSFSPGLSVGELFF.

The chain joins TRBV29-1 to TRBJ1-1, with D possibly being TRBD1 (5 bases). Between the trimmed V and J ends, which lost 6 bases and 3 bases, there was a span of 14 bases. Per germline, CDR1 SQVTM and CDR2 ANQGSEA. This CDR3 comprises 13 residues. The CDR3 nucleotides are TGCAGCGTGGGAGGGGTATTGTACACTGAAGCTTTCTTT. Protein sequence: CSVGGVLYTEAFF.

The rearrangement uses TRBV4-1 and TRBJ2-7, with TRBD2 identical over 11 bases. This CDR3 is built from 15 residues. Germline CDR1 is MGHRA and CDR2 is YSYEKL. J lost 1 base, V lost 1 base, and 0 bases had no gene match. The CDR3 nucleotides read TGCGCCAGCAGCCAAGGACTAGCGGGGTCCTACGAGCAGTACTTC. Amino acid sequence: CASSQGLAGSYEQYF.

The rearrangement joins TRBV7-2 to TRBJ1-2; 7 nucleotides agree with TRBD1. With V trimmed by 1 base and J by 8 bases, 1 base remained unmatched. This CDR3 region has 12 residues. CDR1 SGHTA and CDR2 FQGNSA come from the germline V gene. CDR3 sequence: CASSLDRGGYTF. The CDR3 nucleotides read TGTGCCAGCAGCTTAGACAGGGGCGGCTACACCTTC.

The chain carries TRBV27 and TRBJ1-6; D is perhaps TRBD1 (5 bases). Germline V lookup: CDR1 MNHEY, CDR2 SMNVEV (reference sequence). The CDR3 sequence is 15 residues long. The V end was cut by 3 bases, the J end by 9 bases, with 15 bases between. The DNA of the CDR3 is TGTGCCAGCAGTTTTAGTCGGGGGGAAGGTTCACCCCTCCACTTT. Its protein product is CASSFSRGEGSPLHF.

V is TRBV13 and J is TRBJ2-2; D may be TRBD2 (6 bases). V was pared by 1 base and J by 6 bases, with 12 bases between. Looked up from germline, CDR1 is PRHDT and CDR2 is FYEKMQ (reference sequence). The CDR3 length is 15 residues. The CDR3 spells CASSLAREKAGELFF. DNA for the CDR3: TGTGCCAGCAGCTTAGCCCGGGAGAAGGCCGGGGAGCTGTTTTTT.

This clone has just one count. CDR3 nucleotide sequence: TGTGCCTGGAGCTTATCAGCTCTAGGGGGCGATGAGCAGTTCTTC. Translated, it gives CAWSLSALGGDEQFF. The V call is TRBV30, the J call TRBJ2-1, with 7 nucleotides matching TRBD1. The CDR3 covers 15 residues. V lost 3 bases, J lost 8 bases, and 13 bases stayed unmatched. From germline, CDR1 is GTSNPN and CDR2 SVGIG (reference sequence).

The V call is TRBV5-5, the J call TRBJ2-7; unclear D gene. V lost 3 bases, J lost 0 bases, and 7 bases lay in between. CDR1 SGHKS and CDR2 YYEKEE come from the germline V gene (reference sequence). The CDR3 runs 13 residues. The CDR3 DNA reads TGTGCCAGCAGCTCACCCAGCTCCTACGAGCAGTACTTC. This encodes CASSSPSSYEQYF.

The chain carries TRBV5-5 and TRBJ2-7; D is perhaps TRBD1 (6 bases). This CDR3 region has 14 residues. Per the germline V gene, CDR1 is SGHKS and CDR2 is YYEKEE (reference sequence). V lost 2 bases, J lost 0 bases, and 9 bases lay in between. In DNA, the CDR3 is TGTGCCAGCAGCTTAGGCAGGGGCTCCTACGAGCAGTACTTC. Protein sequence: CASSLGRGSYEQYF.

V and J are TRBV27 and TRBJ2-5, with 10 bases lining up with TRBD1. Trimming removed 4 bases from V and 5 bases from J; junction bases left unmatched: 13. The CDR3 extends over 17 amino acids. Germline V CDR1 and CDR2: MNHEY, SMNVEV (reference sequence). CDR3 amino acids: CASSSQRQGARCETQYF. In DNA form, the CDR3 reads TGTGCCAGCAGTTCCCAACGACAGGGGGCCCGATGCGAGACCCAGTACTTC.